These 19 T cell receptor beta chains came from one sample sequenced in a study of breast tumors, draining lymph nodes, adjacent tissues. Samples came from axillary lymph nodes draining the breast cancer. TCRdb ran MiXCR on the multiplex PCR reads and lists one entry per CDR3 protein. The repertoire consists of about 180,000 distinct CDR3 sequences, with about 30% occurring once and the leading ten covering around 4.5%. The sequencing sample was made of axillary lymph node tissue. All receptors come from a female donor with breast cancer. Some clones in this sample may be carry-over from other donors' samples.

Comment on this clonotype: Since a much larger clone is just one base distant, this may be a read error. The rearrangement uses TRBV12-3 or TRBV12-4 and TRBJ1-2; perhaps TRBD1 as D (6 bases). Trimming took 4 bases from V and 4 from J, leaving 16 bases between them. This CDR3 contains 15 residues. The CDR3 DNA reads TGTGCCAGCAGTTGCGGGGGCGCATTGTCCTATGGCTACACCTTC. Its translation: CASSCGGALSYGYTF.

This clonotype was observed at least ten times. The rearrangement joins TRBV7-9 to TRBJ2-5; D is unclear. The V end lost 5 bases, the J end lost 2 bases, and 6 bases lay between the germline ends. Germline V CDR1 and CDR2: SEHNR, FQNEAQ (reference sequence). The CDR3 length is 12 residues. CDR3 coding DNA: TGTGCCAGCAGCGCGATACAAGAGACCCAGTACTTC. Translation gives CASSAIQETQYF.

This clonotype was seen more than once but under ten times. The rearrangement joins TRBV7-6 to TRBJ1-1; no firm D call. Looked up from germline, CDR1 is SGHVS and CDR2 is FNYEAQ. Trimming removed 3 bases from V and 7 bases from J, with 12 bases in between. CDR3 length: 13 residues. Written as DNA, the CDR3 is TGTGCCAGCAGCTTGATAGGGAGGGATGAAGCTTTCTTT. Its protein product is CASSLIGRDEAFF.

This clonotype was counted at least ten times. The rearrangement uses TRBV12-3 or TRBV12-4 and TRBJ2-1; TRBD1 is a possible D gene (6 bases). Between the trimmed V and J ends, which lost 5 bases and 7 bases, there was a span of 9 bases. CDR3 length: 12 amino acids. The DNA of the CDR3 is TGTGCCAGCAGTCCTGGACAGAATGAGCAGTTCTTC. Its translation is CASSPGQNEQFF.

This clonotype was seen at least ten times. CDR3 residues: CASSIGLIGTVNEKLFF. The CDR3 bases are TGTGCCAGTAGTATCGGGTTGATCGGGACAGTCAATGAAAAACTGTTTTTT. The chain uses TRBV19 and TRBJ1-4; 7 nucleotides match TRBD1. The CDR3 totals 17 residues. Germline values: CDR1 LNHDA, CDR2 SQIVND (reference sequence). Trimming took 3 bases from V and 5 from J; bases not matched to a gene: 12.

In its sample, this clonotype was seen a few times. The chain carries TRBV2 and TRBJ1-1, with 11 bases aligning to TRBD1. Germline V lookup: CDR1 SNHLY, CDR2 FYNNEI. V was clipped by 11 bases and J by 3 bases; unmatched bases: 5. This CDR3 spans 13 amino acids. CDR3 nucleotides: TGTGCCTCCAGGGACAGGGGGTACACTGAAGCTTTCTTT. Protein sequence: CASRDRGYTEAFF.

This clonotype showed up many times. The chain has TRBV7-8 and TRBJ2-7; 9 bases are a match to TRBD2. CDR3 length: 15 amino acids. V dropped 1 base and J dropped 4; count of bases not matched to a gene: 5. Germline CDR1 and CDR2: SGHVS and FQNEAQ. The CDR3 reads CASSLDGGLAYEQYF. The CDR3 DNA reads as TGTGCCAGCAGCTTAGATGGGGGACTAGCTTACGAGCAGTACTTC.

On this clonotype: Without the conserved terminal phenylalanine or tryptophan, this CDR3 likely stems from a read error. The rearrangement links TRBV7-9 to TRBJ2-7, with 9 bases matching TRBD1. CDR1 is SEHNR and CDR2 is FQNEAQ in the germline V gene (reference sequence). V dropped 3 bases and J dropped 2; count of bases not matched to a gene: 17. The CDR3 has 19 amino acids. The DNA of the CDR3 is TGTGCCAGCAGCTTTGGAGGGGGGCCCGGGACAGGGCACCCCTACGAGCAGTACCTC. This encodes CASSFGGGPGTGHPYEQYL.

This clonotype was recorded at least ten times. The CDR3 loop is CASSEAGRVADTQYF. The CDR3, as DNA: TGTGCCAGCAGTGAAGCAGGAAGAGTGGCGGATACGCAGTATTTT. This sequence joins TRBV2 and TRBJ2-3; D is uncertain. CDR1 SNHLY and CDR2 FYNNEI come from the germline V gene. The CDR3 runs to 15 residues. Trimming took off 0 bases at V and 6 bases at J, with 13 bases between the two ends.

Points on this clonotype: It may be a read error: a sequence one base away is much more abundant. V and J are TRBV20-1 and TRBJ2-2, with 8 nucleotides matching TRBD1. Germline CDR1 DFQATT, CDR2 SNEGSKA (reference sequence). J lost 10 bases, V lost 1 base, and 14 bases had no gene match. CDR3 size: 16 residues. The CDR3 nucleotides read TGCAGTGCTAGAGCCCTAAGACAGGGGACACCGCTGGAGCTGTTTTTT. Protein product: CSARALRQGTPLELFF.

This clonotype appeared many times. The chain employs TRBV19 and TRBJ1-3, with 10 bases that match TRBD1. This CDR3 comprises 18 residues. Germline CDR1 LNHDA, CDR2 SQIVND (reference sequence). Trimming cost V 6 bases and J 0 bases; bases outside gene matches: 11. The CDR3 loop reads CASRKKGQGINSGNTIYF. In DNA, the CDR3 is TGTGCCAGTAGGAAAAAGGGACAGGGGATAAACTCTGGAAACACCATATATTTT.

This clonotype was counted at least ten times. The CDR3 DNA reads TGTGCCAGCAGTCCCCGACTAGCGGGAGCCACAGATACGCAGTATTTT. It translates to CASSPRLAGATDTQYF. V is TRBV27 and J is TRBJ2-3; 12 bases align to TRBD2. CDR3 length: 16 amino acids. Germline-derived CDR1 and CDR2 are MNHEY and SMNVEV (reference sequence). The V segment lost 5 bases and the J segment 2 bases; nucleotides outside the gene matches: 5.

This clonotype has a count of ten or more. The chain links TRBV20-1 to TRBJ2-5; weak D call: TRBD2 (6 bases). Germline V gene data show CDR1 as DFQATT and CDR2 as SNEGSKA (reference sequence). The CDR3 consists of 12 residues. With 3 bases removed from V and 4 bases from J, the gap between germline ends came to 9 bases. The CDR3 protein is CSAREGRETQYF. DNA for the CDR3: TGCAGTGCTAGGGAGGGCCGAGAGACCCAGTACTTC.

Worth noting for this clonotype: In this CDR3 the conserved last residue, phenylalanine or tryptophan, is missing, so a read error is likely. This chain connects TRBV7-2 to TRBJ1-4; no clear D. CDR1 is SGHTA, CDR2 FQGNSA, per germline. The CDR3 has 14 amino acids. CDR3 protein: CASSSQYQSEKLFS. DNA for the CDR3: TGCGCCAGCAGCTCACAATACCAAAGTGAAAAACTGTTTTCT.

Of note for this clonotype: A much larger clone lies a single base off, so this may be a read error. This chain uses TRBV9 with TRBJ2-6; 12 bases fit TRBD1. The CDR3 contains 16 residues. CDR1 and CDR2 from the germline V gene are SGDLS and YYNGEE. The chain's CDR3 is CAIPGQGAHGANALTF. As DNA, the CDR3 is TGTGCCATACCGGGACAGGGGGCGCATGGGGCCAACGCCCTGACTTTC.

This clonotype was detected many times. The V gene is TRBV7-9, the J gene TRBJ2-1; 8 bases agree with TRBD1. The J segment lost 9 bases and the V segment lost 5 bases, leaving 9 bases of the junction unmatched. CDR3 length: 14 residues. CDR1 is SEHNR, CDR2 FQNEAQ, per germline (reference sequence). CDR3 sequence reads: CASSPRDRFGEQFF. In DNA, the CDR3 is TGTGCCAGCAGCCCCCGGGACAGGTTCGGTGAGCAGTTCTTC.

On this clonotype itself: A single base separates this from a much larger clone, so it may be a read error. The chain couples TRBV7-2 to TRBJ2-1; D gene ambiguous. The germline V gene has CDR1 SGHTA and CDR2 FQGNSA. The CDR3 is 12 amino acids. Deletions cut 4 bases from V and 6 bases from J, with 7 bases between. CDR3 sequence reads: CASSWFCNEQFF. The CDR3 DNA reads as TGTGCCAGCAGCTGGTTCTGCAATGAGCAGTTCTTC.

In DNA, the CDR3 is TGTGCCAGCTTCCCCACGGACCGAACAGGGGGCAATTCACCCCTCCACTTT. Translated: CASFPTDRTGGNSPLHF. V and J are TRBV18 and TRBJ1-6; 9 bases line up with TRBD1. With V trimmed by 7 bases and J by 7 bases, 14 bases remained unmatched. The CDR3 is made up of 17 amino acids. Germline loops: CDR1 KGHSH, CDR2 LQKENI.

The rearrangement joins TRBV12-3 or TRBV12-4 to TRBJ1-6, with unresolved D. There are 9 residues in the CDR3. V was shortened by 6 bases and J by 10 bases, with 1 base between the two germline ends. CDR3 loop: CASSSPLHF. In nucleotides, the CDR3 is TGTGCCAGCAGCTCACCCCTCCACTTT.